This T cell receptor (beta chain) originates from a study of blood T cells in healthy people across ages. Across the whole study: Template switching picked up about one barcoded beta molecule for each two T cells.

V lost 0 bases and J 3 bases, leaving 9 bases between the germline ends. The CDR3 is 14 residues long. Per the germline V gene, CDR1 is PRHDT and CDR2 is FYEKMQ (reference sequence). A second PCR, run for about 6 to 12 cycles, used a sample-barcoded 5' primer plus a J-beta primer mix. TCRdb re-called the 5' RACE reads through MiXCR, storing one row per CDR3 protein. The sample consists of approximately 770,000 distinct CDR3 sequences, 58% of them appearing once. Sequenced input: blood. This chain uses TRBV13 with TRBJ2-7; no clear D gene. The clonotype was recovered from a man aged 25 to 40 in good health. DNA of the CDR3: TGTGCCAGCAGCTTAGGGACGAAGGGCTACGAGCAGTACTTC. Protein product: CASSLGTKGYEQYF. Together with reference TRBV13 and TRBJ2-7, the CDR3 gives the full variable domain: AAGVIQSPRHLIKEKRETATLKCYPIPRHDTVYWYQQGPGQDPQFLISFYEKMQSDKGSIPDRFSAQQFSDYHSELNMSSLELGDSALYFCASSLGTKGYEQYFGPGTRLTVT.